One and the same sample provided the 26 T cell receptor beta chains below, sequenced in a study of shared clonotypes between healthy human individuals. Clones were read by immunoSEQ multiplex PCR, and TCRdb kept only the in-frame ones, dropping some. This sample has around 2.5 million clones, with 90% to 95% found just once. The sequencing sample was made of naive CD4+ T cells from PBMCs. Subset reported: CD45RA+ positively selected. These receptors all stem from a man aged 18 to 35 in good health. Some clones in this sample may be carry-over from other donors' samples.

The chain couples TRBV5-1 to TRBJ2-3; D possibly corresponds to TRBD2 (6 bases). Germline V gene lookup returns CDR1 SGHRS and CDR2 YFSETQ. CDR3 length: 14 residues. V was trimmed by 0 bases and J by 5 bases, leaving 10 bases between them. The CDR3 sequence: CASSLVPAGDTQYF. CDR3 bases: TGCGCCAGCAGCTTGGTTCCAGCGGGAGATACGCAGTATTTT.

The chain carries TRBV28 and TRBJ2-1, with TRBD2 matching 8 bases. Germline assignment: CDR1 MDHEN and CDR2 SYDVKM. The trim removed 4 bases at V and 6 bases at J, leaving 8 bases unmatched. The CDR3 is made up of 15 amino acids. The DNA for the CDR3 is TGTGCCAGCAGTTCCCCGGGGCGGGAGGCCAATGAGCAGTTCTTC. Residues: CASSSPGREANEQFF.

The chain joins TRBV30 to TRBJ2-2; tentatively, D is TRBD1 (6 bases). The CDR3 covers 15 residues. V lost 6 bases and J lost 2, with 16 bases in between. Germline CDR1 is GTSNPN and CDR2 is SVGIG (reference sequence). The CDR3 is CACPPRTANTGELFF. In nucleotides, the CDR3 is TGTGCCTGCCCACCTCGGACAGCAAACACCGGGGAGCTGTTTTTT.

The rearrangement joins TRBV10-3 to TRBJ1-2, with 8 bases that match TRBD1. V lost 3 bases, J lost 2 bases, and 8 bases stayed unmatched. In germline, CDR1 is ENHRY, CDR2 SYGVKD. The CDR3 has 16 amino acids. The CDR3 is CAISDLLRGQNYGYTF. In DNA, the CDR3 is TGTGCCATCAGTGATTTACTCAGGGGGCAAAACTATGGCTACACCTTC.

The chain combines TRBV6-5 with TRBJ2-7, with a tentative D call TRBD2 (6 bases). Germline CDR1 reads MNHEY; CDR2 reads SVGAGI. The CDR3 is 15 amino acids. V dropped 2 bases and J dropped 6 bases, with 17 bases sitting between them. Here the CDR3 reads CASSYAPGDGGEQYF. The CDR3 coding sequence is TGTGCCAGCAGTTACGCCCCGGGTGACGGGGGCGAGCAGTACTTC.

The V gene is TRBV28, the J gene TRBJ1-1; D perhaps matches TRBD1 (5 bases). V lost 6 bases and J lost 4, with 15 bases in between. Germline CDR1 is MDHEN and CDR2 is SYDVKM. CDR3 length: 14 amino acids. CDR3 sequence: CASRERGLPTEAFF. CDR3 nucleotides: TGTGCCAGCAGAGAAAGGGGACTACCCACTGAAGCTTTCTTT. Drawing the rest from reference TRBV28 and TRBJ1-1, the complete variable domain is DVKVTQSSRYLVKRTGEKVFLECVQDMDHENMFWYRQDPGLGLRLIYFSYDVKMKEKGDIPEGYSVSREKKERFSLILESASTNQTSMYLCASRERGLPTEAFFGQGTRLTVV.

This clone was seen a few times. The chain links TRBV7-6 to TRBJ1-4; D unresolved. CDR1 is SGHVS, CDR2 FNYEAQ, per germline. V lost 5 bases, J lost 10 bases, and 26 bases lay in between. The CDR3 has 17 amino acids. The CDR3 DNA reads TGTGCCAGCAGCCCAGATTTCAGTAGCTCCGAGGGTGGAAAACTGTTTTTT. Translated: CASSPDFSSSEGGKLFF.

The chain joins TRBV18 to TRBJ1-5; 7 bases fit TRBD1. V gave up 3 bases and J gave up 4 bases; unmatched junction bases: 6. The length of the CDR3 is 15 residues. Germline loops: CDR1 KGHSH, CDR2 LQKENI. This CDR3 is CASSPRDRQNQPQHF. CDR3 in DNA: TGTGCCAGCTCACCGCGGGACAGACAGAATCAGCCCCAGCATTTT.

V gene TRBV11-3 combines with J gene TRBJ2-2, with 11 positions matching TRBD1. After removal of 1 base from V and 4 bases from J, the junction contained 2 bases not matched to a gene. CDR1 and CDR2 (germline): SGHNT, YENEEA. This CDR3 has 16 residues. In DNA, the CDR3 is TGTGCCAGCAGCTTAGGGACAGGGGGCGTCACCGGGGAGCTGTTTTTT. This gives the protein CASSLGTGGVTGELFF.

The chain combines TRBV7-9 with TRBJ1-4; D call uncertain. The CDR3 contains 13 residues. V dropped 8 bases and J dropped 5 bases, with 12 bases sitting between them. Looked up from germline, CDR1 is SEHNR and CDR2 is FQNEAQ (reference sequence). The CDR3 sequence: CASGSRGNEKLFF. The CDR3 nucleotides are TGTGCCAGCGGCTCCCGTGGGAATGAAAAACTGTTTTTT.

Concerning this clone: Other nucleotide sequences from this sample produce the same CDR3. The V call is TRBV5-1, the J call TRBJ2-2; 11 bases match TRBD2. CDR3 length: 16 residues. In germline, CDR1 is SGHRS, CDR2 YFSETQ. Trimming cost V 3 bases and J 0 bases; bases outside gene matches: 1. The CDR3 region has the DNA TGCGCCAGCAGCTCGGGACTAGCGGCGAACACCGGGGAGCTGTTTTTT. Protein sequence: CASSSGLAANTGELFF.

Comment on this clone: This same CDR3 is encoded by further DNA sequences in the sample. The V and J genes are TRBV27 and TRBJ2-3; 8 nucleotides line up with TRBD2. The CDR3 totals 13 residues. Germline trimming cut 3 bases from V and 4 bases from J; bases unmatched to any gene: 0. Germline-derived CDR1 and CDR2 are MNHEY and SMNVEV (reference sequence). The CDR3 loop reads CASSFGRADTQYF. CDR3 sequence (DNA): TGTGCCAGCAGTTTCGGGAGGGCAGATACGCAGTATTTT.

This clone was seen more than once but under ten times. The genes are TRBV29-1 and TRBJ1-1, with a weak D call TRBD1 (5 bases). This CDR3 has 13 amino acids. V shed 4 bases and J shed 6 bases, with 15 bases lying between them. The germline gives CDR1 SQVTM, CDR2 ANQGSEA. DNA for the CDR3: TGCAGCGTTGTGAAGGGCAGGGCGCCTGAAGCTTTCTTT. It yields the protein CSVVKGRAPEAFF. Full variable domain (missing parts from reference TRBV29-1 and TRBJ1-1): SAVISQKPSRDICQRGTSLTIQCQVDSQVTMMFWYRQQPGQSLTLIATANQGSEATYESGFVIDKFPISRPNLTFSTLTVSNMSPEDSSIYLCSVVKGRAPEAFFGQGTRLTVV.

With regard to this clone: Distinct nucleotide sequences in the sample also encode this CDR3. The rearrangement joins TRBV9 to TRBJ2-1; weak D call: TRBD2 (5 bases). The CDR3 runs 15 residues. Trimming shortened V by 3 bases and J by 0 bases, and 10 bases separated the two germline ends. Germline CDR1 is SGDLS and CDR2 is YYNGEE. This chain's CDR3 is CASSASGSSYNEQFF. In nucleotides, the CDR3 is TGTGCCAGCAGCGCAAGCGGTAGCTCCTACAATGAGCAGTTCTTC.

This chain joins TRBV18 and TRBJ1-1; TRBD1 might be the D (5 bases). The CDR3 extends over 14 amino acids. The V end lost 3 bases, the J end lost 6 bases, and 14 bases lay between the germline ends. Germline CDR1 and CDR2: KGHSH and LQKENI. The CDR3 coding sequence is TGTGCCAGCTCACCGGGACTAAGTGGGGCTGAAGCTTTCTTT. Translating it yields CASSPGLSGAEAFF.

This sequence joins TRBV5-1 and TRBJ1-4; 10 bases fit TRBD1. Looked up from germline, CDR1 is SGHRS and CDR2 is YFSETQ. After removal of 0 bases from V and 6 bases from J, the junction contained 2 bases not matched to a gene. The CDR3 spans 15 residues. CDR3 bases: TGCGCCAGCAGCTTGGGGGACAGGGGACATGAAAAACTGTTTTTT. Its translation is CASSLGDRGHEKLFF.

The V gene is TRBV6-5, the J gene TRBJ1-5; no definite D call. Trimming left V 7 bases short and J 4 bases short, with 17 bases between. The CDR3 spans 15 residues. Germline loops: CDR1 MNHEY, CDR2 SVGAGI. CDR3 nucleotide sequence: TGTGCCAGCAAATCCAAGGCGGGCGGGAATCAGCCCCAGCATTTT. Protein sequence: CASKSKAGGNQPQHF.

The chain couples TRBV28 to TRBJ2-4; TRBD2 matches 11 bases. The V gene's germline CDR1 is MDHEN and CDR2 SYDVKM. The CDR3 covers 17 residues. Trimming removed 4 bases from V and 3 bases from J; junction bases left unmatched: 8. CDR3 loop: CASSSQGLADGKNIQYF. CDR3 DNA sequence: TGTGCCAGCAGTTCCCAGGGACTAGCGGACGGCAAAAACATTCAGTACTTC.

DNA of the CDR3: TGTGCCAGCAGTTTAATTAACTCCATCTATGGCTACACCTTC. Translation: CASSLINSIYGYTF. V is TRBV28 and J is TRBJ1-2; D not resolved. V was cut by 2 bases and J by 4 bases, with 11 bases left in between. Per the germline V gene, CDR1 is MDHEN and CDR2 is SYDVKM. This CDR3 is 14 amino acids long.

Points on this clone: Other DNA sequences in the sample encode the same CDR3. The chain joins TRBV9 to TRBJ2-3, with TRBD2 matching 12 bases. The germline V gene has CDR1 SGDLS and CDR2 YYNGEE. V was clipped by 0 bases and J by 3 bases; unmatched bases: 2. This CDR3 comprises 16 residues. This chain's CDR3 is CASSVELAGGTDTQYF. The CDR3 region has the DNA TGTGCCAGCAGCGTAGAGCTAGCGGGAGGGACAGATACGCAGTATTTT.

The gene calls are TRBV28 and TRBJ2-1; 12 positions agree with TRBD2. Germline CDR1 MDHEN, CDR2 SYDVKM. The CDR3 is made up of 14 amino acids. The ends lost 6 bases at V and 9 bases at J; junction bases unmatched: 6. The CDR3 is CASSLRLAGVEQFF. The CDR3, as DNA: TGTGCCAGCAGCCTCAGACTAGCGGGAGTTGAGCAGTTCTTC.

Note on this clone: A much larger clone differs by one base, so this may be a read error. This chain links TRBV7-8 with TRBJ2-5; D gene ambiguous. CDR1 and CDR2 (germline): SGHVS, FQNEAQ. The CDR3 sequence is 11 residues long. V was shortened by 5 bases and J by 3 bases, with 4 bases between the two germline ends. CDR3 bases: TGTGCCAGCAGCGCAGAAGAGACCCAGTACTTC. Protein: CASSAEETQYF.

The rearrangement uses TRBV6-5 and TRBJ2-4; 8 bases line up with TRBD2. CDR3 length: 16 amino acids. CDR1 and CDR2 (germline): MNHEY, SVGAGI. V lost 4 bases and J lost 0; bases outside the gene matches: 5. In DNA form, the CDR3 reads TGTGCCAGCAGTTCCGGGGGGGCCCTAGCCAAAAACATTCAGTACTTC. It encodes CASSSGGALAKNIQYF.

The gene calls are TRBV9 and TRBJ2-2; 7 nucleotides line up with TRBD1. The CDR3 spans 15 residues. The junction had 2 bases not matched to a gene; V was cut back by 0 bases and J by 3 bases. Germline loops: CDR1 SGDLS, CDR2 YYNGEE. This chain's CDR3 is CASSVEQGDTGELFF. CDR3 coding DNA: TGTGCCAGCAGCGTAGAGCAGGGGGACACCGGGGAGCTGTTTTTT.

The genes are TRBV5-1 and TRBJ1-1; 7 bases map to TRBD1. V shed 2 bases and J 2 bases; nucleotides not matched to a gene: 6. Germline CDR1 and CDR2: SGHRS and YFSETQ. The CDR3 consists of 15 residues. The CDR3 nucleotides are TGCGCCAGCAGCTTCTCAGGGGGACGAAACACTGAAGCTTTCTTT. Protein: CASSFSGGRNTEAFF.

The rearrangement links TRBV5-6 to TRBJ2-7, with TRBD1 matching over 7 bases. V shed 5 bases and J 3 bases; nucleotides not matched to a gene: 2. This CDR3 has 12 residues. Germline values: CDR1 SGHDT, CDR2 YYEEEE. CDR3 nucleotides: TGTGCCAGCAGACAGGGGAGCTACGAGCAGTACTTC. This translates into CASRQGSYEQYF.